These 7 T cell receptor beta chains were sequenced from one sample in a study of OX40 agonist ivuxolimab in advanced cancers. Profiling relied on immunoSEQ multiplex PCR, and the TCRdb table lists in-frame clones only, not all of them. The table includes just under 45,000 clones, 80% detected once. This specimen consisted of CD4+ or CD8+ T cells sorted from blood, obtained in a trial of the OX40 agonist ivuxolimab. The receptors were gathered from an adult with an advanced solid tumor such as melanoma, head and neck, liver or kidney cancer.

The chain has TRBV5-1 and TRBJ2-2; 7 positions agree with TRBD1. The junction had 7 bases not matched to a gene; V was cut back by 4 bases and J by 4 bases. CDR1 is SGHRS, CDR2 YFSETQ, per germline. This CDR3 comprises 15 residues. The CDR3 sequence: CASSGPGGVTGELFF. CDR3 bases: TGCGCCAGCAGCGGTCCAGGGGGAGTCACCGGGGAGCTGTTTTTT.

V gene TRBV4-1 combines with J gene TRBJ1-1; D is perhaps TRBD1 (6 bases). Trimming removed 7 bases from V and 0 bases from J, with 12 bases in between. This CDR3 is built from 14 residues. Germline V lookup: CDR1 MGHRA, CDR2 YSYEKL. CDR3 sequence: CASTRQEMNTEAFF. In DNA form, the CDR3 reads TGCGCCAGCACCCGACAGGAGATGAACACTGAAGCTTTCTTT.

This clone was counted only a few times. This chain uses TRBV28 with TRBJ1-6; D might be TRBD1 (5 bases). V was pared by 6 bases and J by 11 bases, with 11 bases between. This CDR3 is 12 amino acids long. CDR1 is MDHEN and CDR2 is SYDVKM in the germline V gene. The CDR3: CASSLRQTPLHF. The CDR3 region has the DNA TGTGCCAGCAGCCTTCGACAGACACCCCTCCACTTT.

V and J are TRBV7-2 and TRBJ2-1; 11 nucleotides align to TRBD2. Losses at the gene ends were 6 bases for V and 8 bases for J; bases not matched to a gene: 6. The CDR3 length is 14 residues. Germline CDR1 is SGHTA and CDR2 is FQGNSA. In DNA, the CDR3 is TGTGCCAGCAGACGAAAACTAGCGGGAGATGAGCAGTTCTTC. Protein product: CASRRKLAGDEQFF.

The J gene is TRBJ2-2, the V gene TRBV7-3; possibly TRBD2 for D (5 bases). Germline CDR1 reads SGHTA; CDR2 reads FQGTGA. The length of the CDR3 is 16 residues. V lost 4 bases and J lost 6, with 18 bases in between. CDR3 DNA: TGTGCCAGCAGCTCCGGAGGTCAGGTATCACCCGGGGAGCTGTTTTTT. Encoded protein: CASSSGGQVSPGELFF. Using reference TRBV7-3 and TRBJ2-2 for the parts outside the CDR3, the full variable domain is GAGVSQTPSNKVTEKGKYVELRCDPISGHTALYWYRQSLGQGPEFLIYFQGTGAADDSGLPNDRFFAVRPEGSVSTLKIQRTERGDSAVYLCASSSGGQVSPGELFFGEGSRLTVL.

CDR3 amino acids: CASTTSAGRIHTGELFF. The DNA for the CDR3 is TGTGCCAGCACCACGAGCGCAGGCAGAATCCACACCGGGGAGCTGTTTTTT. This chain links TRBV11-2 with TRBJ2-2; D is undetermined. The CDR3 spans 17 residues. V shed 7 bases and J shed 3 bases, with 21 bases lying between them. Per germline, CDR1 SGHAT and CDR2 FQNNGV.

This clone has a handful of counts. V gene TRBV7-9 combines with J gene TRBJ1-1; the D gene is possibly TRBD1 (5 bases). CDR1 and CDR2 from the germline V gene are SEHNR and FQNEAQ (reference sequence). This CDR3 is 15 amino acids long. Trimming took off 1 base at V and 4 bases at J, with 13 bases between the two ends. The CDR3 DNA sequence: TGTGCCAGCAGCTTAGGGCGAGCAGGGTCCACTGAAGCTTTCTTT. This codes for CASSLGRAGSTEAFF.